The entry that follows covers one TCR beta chain sequence. The antigen it recognizes is unknown. No base quality information exists; no much larger clone differs at one position. Ophthalmopathy patients had moderately to severely active disease, Clinical Activity Score of at least 3, NOSPECS grade of at least 4, and duration under 3 months. The study excluded patients with uncontrolled infections, other autoimmune diseases, pregnancy or lactation. Diagnoses relied on clinical symptoms, serum thyroxine and TRAb, thyroid ultrasound and orbital computed tomography. PBMCs were separated from 10 ml of fresh peripheral blood using Ficoll-Paque density gradient centrifugation. Trizol reagent was used to extract total RNA, and RNA quality was then checked on an Agilent 2100 Bioanalyzer. TCR beta CDR3 regions were amplified from RNA transcripts. A first-round RT-PCR of the TCR CDR3 used the HTBI primer set with the Qiagen OneStep RT-PCR kit. A second multiplex PCR round built the libraries, followed by size selection and purification. Libraries were sequenced paired-end with 100 bp reads on an Illumina HiSeq2000. The paper's processing steps were these. Raw data were processed with SOAPnuke, discarding reads with adapters, uncalled bases, mean Phred below 15, or no exact constant-primer or identifier match. High-quality paired reads were merged with COPE v1.2.5, and unique nucleotide sequences were defined as clonotypes. MiTCR v1.1 was used to align clonotypes to the IMGT TRBV, TRBD and TRBJ reference segments. Only V-J combinations with frequency above 0.0001, covering approximately 99% of repertoires, were analysed. A TCS score was defined as the ratio of F50 (clonal expansion) to E x V (chaos), with BLOSUM62-based TCRdist applied between CDR3 peptides within each V-J. Welch's t-statistics and random forest reduced around 550 V-J features to some 14, which were used in a naive Bayes classifier (R e1071). TCRdb reran the public reads through fastp at Q25 and MiXCR, keeping productive beta chains. CDR3 protein sequences are deduplicated, and each keeps its most common genes and DNA. The V and J calls reflect TCRdb's pipeline rather than the authors' work. The sample profile shows hundreds of thousands of distinct CDR3 sequences; less than 20% of them were found once. 47% of the sample is in the top ten clones.

This sample was taken from a study of T cells in Graves' hyperthyroidism and ophthalmopathy (dated by TCRdb to the late 2010s). Background for the entire study: Peripheral blood samples were taken at the time of initial diagnosis, prior to any treatment. To identify distinguishing TCR V-J signatures, a discovery cohort of around 100 patients was used, comprising 43 with Graves' ophthalmopathy and approximately 58 with stable Graves' hyperthyroidism. Whether ophthalmopathy could be predicted prospectively was tested in an independent validation cohort made up of approximately 19 hyperthyroidism patients plus 17 patients who later progressed to ophthalmopathy. The roughly 100 discovery patients were divided at random into training and test sets in a 7:3 ratio. In roughly six Graves' hyperthyroidism patients, the study also compared T-cell repertoires from thyroid tissue with T-cell repertoires from blood. Once sampling was done, hyperthyroidism patients were given methimazole at a starting dose of 30 mg daily, whereas ophthalmopathy patients were given high-dose intravenous methylprednisolone. The paper describes TCR Vbeta CDR3 sequencing of 130 to 150 peripheral blood samples, made up of about 41 ophthalmopathy patients, roughly 80 hyperthyroidism patients and 17 progressor patients.

The CDR3 runs 13 residues from the cysteine to the phenylalanine. CDR3 DNA only is kept here, 39 bases in frame from base 1. The germline ends are 8 bases apart after V is trimmed by 0 bases and J by 8 bases. CDR1 LGHNA and CDR2 YNFKEQ are derived from the germline V gene. Here is what the overall study found, with its caveats: In validation, the model predicted progression to ophthalmopathy with 65% to 71% sensitivity and roughly 75% specificity, a median of around six months before onset. Most expanded thyroid clonotypes (frequency above 0.001) were also detected in blood, suggesting blood repertoires may reflect thyroid immune responses. A model built on a 13 V-J signature distinguished ophthalmopathy from stable hyperthyroidism, reaching 87.88% sensitivity and about 81% specificity in cross-validation and 80%/75% in testing. No statistical method was used to set the sample size in advance, and investigators knew the group allocation.

This receptor was obtained from a man aged 35 to 55 with Graves' ophthalmopathy. Input material: blood. This chain joins TRBV4-2 to TRBJ2-1; too little of a D gene remains to name it. CDR3 protein: CASSQDGPDEQFF. The DNA is TGTGCCAGCAGCCAAGATGGCCCCGATGAGCAGTTCTTC.